What follows are 13 T cell receptor beta chains derived from one specimen sequenced in a study of blood T cell repertoires in COVID-19. Assay used: immunoSEQ multiplex PCR; TCRdb lists only in-frame clones, some missing. The table includes around 78,000 clones, 80% to 90% detected once. Sequencing was done on a sample of peripheral blood. The source of these receptors is a man aged 50-60 years with active COVID-19.

This chain connects TRBV28 to TRBJ2-3, with 12 nucleotides matching TRBD2. Per germline, CDR1 MDHEN and CDR2 SYDVKM. CDR3 length: 15 amino acids. V dropped 3 bases and J dropped 6; count of bases not matched to a gene: 4. CDR3 sequence (DNA): TGTGCCAGCAGTTTGCCCCTAGCGGGGGGGGATACGCAGTATTTT. This translates into CASSLPLAGGDTQYF.

The rearrangement joins TRBV7-9 to TRBJ1-2, with 8 bases matching TRBD1. From germline, CDR1 is SEHNR and CDR2 FQNEAQ (reference sequence). Losses at the gene ends were 11 bases for V and 7 bases for J; bases not matched to a gene: 9. CDR3 length equals 12 residues. The CDR3 sequence: CAGSRGQVGYTF. The CDR3 DNA follows: TGTGCCGGAAGCAGGGGGCAGGTTGGCTACACCTTC.

J is TRBJ1-5 and V is TRBV30, with D perhaps matching TRBD1 (6 bases). Germline CDR1 reads GTSNPN; CDR2 reads SVGIG (reference sequence). This CDR3 comprises 13 residues. V shed 4 bases and J shed 4 bases, with 11 bases lying between them. The CDR3, as DNA: TGTGCCTGGAACGGGGGGCCTAATCAGCCCCAGCATTTT. Protein: CAWNGGPNQPQHF.

The chain employs TRBV4-3 and TRBJ2-3; 14 bases fit TRBD2. Trimming took 4 bases from V and 2 from J; bases not matched to a gene: 17. The CDR3 is made up of 21 amino acids. Germline CDR1 LGHNA, CDR2 YSLEER. CDR3 sequence (DNA): TGCGCCAGCAGCCGCACCACCGGGACTAGCGGGGGATTTTTAACCACAGATACGCAGTATTTT. Translating gives CASSRTTGTSGGFLTTDTQYF.

The V call is TRBV7-6, the J call TRBJ2-1; 10 positions agree with TRBD1. V dropped 4 bases and J dropped 4; count of bases not matched to a gene: 13. In germline, CDR1 is SGHVS, CDR2 FNYEAQ. This CDR3 region has 18 residues. DNA for the CDR3: TGTGCCAGCAGCTCCATACCTGGACAGGGGGGAGCTTACAATGAGCAGTTCTTC. Translated: CASSSIPGQGGAYNEQFF.

V usage is TRBV5-1 and J usage is TRBJ2-5, with 10 positions matching TRBD1. The germline V gene has CDR1 SGHRS and CDR2 YFSETQ. The length of the CDR3 is 17 residues. Trimming took 0 bases from V and 1 from J; bases not matched to a gene: 6. CDR3 sequence: CASSLGQGAIFQETQYF. CDR3 DNA sequence: TGCGCCAGCAGCTTGGGACAGGGGGCGATCTTCCAAGAGACCCAGTACTTC.

The chain uses TRBV2 and TRBJ1-6, with unresolved D. V was trimmed by 1 base and J by 8 bases, leaving 6 bases between them. Germline V gives CDR1 SNHLY, CDR2 FYNNEI. The CDR3 loop spans 13 amino acids. CDR3 nucleotide sequence: TGTGCCAGCAGTGAAGGCGTAGATTCACCCCTCCACTTT. Protein product: CASSEGVDSPLHF.

This rearrangement joins TRBV5-5 to TRBJ1-1; no clear D. Germline loops: CDR1 SGHKS, CDR2 YYEKEE (reference sequence). The CDR3 is made up of 14 amino acids. The germline V and J ends were trimmed by 3 bases and 1 base, with 10 bases remaining between them. The CDR3 sequence: CASSSSVPNTEAFF. CDR3 sequence (DNA): TGTGCCAGCAGCTCGTCGGTCCCGAACACTGAAGCTTTCTTT.

The gene calls are TRBV4-3 and TRBJ2-3, with D unresolved. CDR1 and CDR2 (germline): LGHNA, YSLEER. Trimming took 0 bases from V and 1 from J, leaving 14 bases between them. This CDR3 is built from 17 residues. The CDR3 loop reads CASSQDLGPMGTDTQYF. The CDR3 DNA follows: TGCGCCAGCAGCCAAGATTTGGGCCCCATGGGCACAGATACGCAGTATTTT.

The DNA for the CDR3 is TGTGCCAGCAGACCTCGGGACAGGCAAAGTGAAAAACTGTTTTTT. As protein: CASRPRDRQSEKLFF. The chain uses TRBV3-1 (or the pseudogene TRBV3-2) and TRBJ1-4; the match to TRBD1 covers 8 bases. V shed 6 bases and J 7 bases; nucleotides not matched to a gene: 10. This CDR3 spans 15 amino acids. CDR1 is LGHDT and CDR2 is YNNKEL in the germline V gene (reference sequence).

The chain carries TRBV19 and TRBJ2-7, with 7 bases that match TRBD1. J gave up 0 bases and V 5 bases, and 10 bases lay outside the gene matches. The CDR3 is made up of 16 amino acids. From germline, CDR1 is LNHDA and CDR2 SQIVND (reference sequence). CDR3 coding DNA: TGTGCCAGTAGTCCCAGGGGACAGTCAAGCTCCTACGAGCAGTACTTC. Translating gives CASSPRGQSSSYEQYF.

This rearrangement joins TRBV28 to TRBJ1-4; no firm D call. V was pared by 4 bases and J by 8 bases, with 17 bases between. The CDR3 covers 15 residues. The germline V gene has CDR1 MDHEN and CDR2 SYDVKM. The DNA of the CDR3 is TGTGCCAGCAGTTACGGAGAGGCGACGGGGGAAAAACTGTTTTTT. This sequence encodes CASSYGEATGEKLFF.

The chain joins TRBV5-6 to TRBJ2-1, with 10 bases matching TRBD1. J lost 7 bases, V lost 2 bases, and 9 bases had no gene match. The CDR3 is 16 amino acids. Germline lookup yields CDR1 SGHDT and CDR2 YYEEEE. CDR3 in DNA: TGTGCCAGCAGCTTTCGACAGGGGGCTAGGTCGAATGAGCAGTTCTTC. Amino acids: CASSFRQGARSNEQFF.